The rows below give T cell receptor beta chains drawn from one sample of a study of memory CD4+ T cells and cytomegalovirus serostatus. Assay: immunoSEQ multiplex PCR; the TCRdb copy retains only in-frame clones and omits some. The sample contains some 58,000 clones, approximately 80% of which appear only once. Sequencing input: memory CD4+ T cells from blood. Receptor source: an adult in good health and CMV-seronegative. CDR3s include the opening cysteine and the closing phenylalanine or tryptophan. The D gene is left open where the match is weak. Clone size, where shown, is once, few, many, or a class for clones that have expanded.

once TRBJ1-2 TRBV5-1 NA TGCGCCAGCAGCTGGGAAGGGGAGGCGGTGGCGTATGGCTACACCTTC CASSWEGEAVAYGYTF
once TRBJ2-7 TRBV5-1 TRBD2 TGCGCCAGCAGCTTGGCCGGCGGGGGCTACGAGCAGTACTTC CASSLAGGGYEQYF
NA TRBJ2-5 TRBV11-3 TRBD2 TGTGCCAGCAGCCTAGGACTAGCGGGAGGTCTGGAGACCCAGTACTTC CASSLGLAGGLETQYF
NA TRBJ1-5 TRBV7-8 NA TGTGCCAGCAGCGAAACCTACAGGGAGTCGGGTCAGCCCCAGCATTTT CASSETYRESGQPQHF
once TRBJ2-1 TRBV4-3 NA TGCGCCAGCATGACGTGCGGAGGGCGTTCCCTCTACAATGAGCAGTTCTTC CASMTCGGRSLYNEQFF
NA TRBJ1-6 TRBV6-5 TRBD1 TGTGCCAGCAGTGGGGACAGGGTAGGGACACCCCTCCACTTT CASSGDRVGTPLHF
NA TRBJ2-2 TRBV10-3 NA TGTGCCATCAGTGAGGTTCTAACCGCCGGGGAGCTGTTTTTT CAISEVLTAGELFF
NA TRBJ1-1 TRBV6-4 NA TGTGCCAGCAGTGAACAATGGAACACTGAAGCTTTCTTT CASSEQWNTEAFF
NA TRBJ2-2 TRBV7-3 NA TGTGCCAGCAGCCCAGGGGGGGACGGGGAGCTGTTTTTT CASSPGGDGELFF
NA TRBJ1-3 TRBV5-1 NA TGCGCCAGCAGCTTGGATCCATCCAGCTCTGGAAACACCATATATTTT CASSLDPSSSGNTIYF
once TRBJ2-4 TRBV7-8 NA TGTGCCAGCAGCTTAGGCTGGGGGCCGGGAAACATTCAGTACTTC CASSLGWGPGNIQYF
NA TRBJ1-2 TRBV5-1 TRBD1 TGCGCCAGCAGCTTGGCCACAGGGGGAACGTCTGGCTACACCTTC CASSLATGGTSGYTF
NA TRBJ1-5 TRBV11-2 NA TGTGCCAGCAGCCCCCAAGGGGTAAATCAGCCCCAGCATTTT CASSPQGVNQPQHF
NA TRBJ1-2 TRBV28 TRBD1 TGTGCCAGCAGCCCGGGACAGGGGGTATCCGGCTACACCTTC CASSPGQGVSGYTF
NA TRBJ2-1 TRBV5-1 TRBD2 TGCGCCAGCAGCCTTCTGGGACTAGCGAACAATGAGCAGTTCTTC CASSLLGLANNEQFF
medium-sized TRBJ2-1 TRBV5-1 NA TGCGCCAGCAGCTTTGAAGGGGACTACAATGAGCAGTTCTTC CASSFEGDYNEQFF
NA TRBJ1-3 TRBV11-2 NA TGTGCCAGCAGCTTAGGAGACAGTTTTCGACACTCTGGAAACACCATATATTTT CASSLGDSFRHSGNTIYF
NA TRBJ2-2 TRBV5-1 NA TGCGCCAGCAGCTTCGAGCCTCGAAACACCGGGGAGCTGTTTTTT CASSFEPRNTGELFF
NA TRBJ2-1 TRBV7-6 NA TGTGCCAGCACCCCTCAGGAAAGCTCCTACAATGAGCAGTTCTTC CASTPQESSYNEQFF
NA TRBJ1-5 TRBV6-1 NA TGTGCCAGCAGTATAGGTAGGGGCAATCAGCCCCAGCATTTT CASSIGRGNQPQHF
NA TRBJ1-1 TRBV5-4 NA TGTGCCAGCAGCTTGCGGGTGATCGACACTGAAGCTTTCTTT CASSLRVIDTEAFF
NA TRBJ2-7 TRBV29-1 NA TGCAGCGTTAGCGGGCTCGGCCGCTACGAGCAGTACTTC CSVSGLGRYEQYF
few TRBJ1-6 TRBV2 NA TGTGCCAGCAGTGCATCCGGGACGGGGGGAGGATCACCCCTCCACTTT CASSASGTGGGSPLHF
once TRBJ2-2 TRBV6-1 NA TGTGCCAGCAAACCGGGACACCGTAACACCGGGGAGCTGTTTTTT CASKPGHRNTGELFF
few TRBJ2-2 TRBV7-6 NA TGTGCCAGCACCCAGCGGTCCTTGGGGGGGGAGCTGTTTTTT CASTQRSLGGELFF
NA TRBJ1-5 TRBV19 NA TGTGCCAGTAGTATTCGGGAGGGGGTGAATTATCAGCCCCAGCATTTT CASSIREGVNYQPQHF
NA TRBJ2-7 TRBV5-6 NA TGTGCCAGCAGCGAGACAGGAATCGGGTACGAGCAGTACTTC CASSETGIGYEQYF
NA TRBJ2-5 TRBV6-5 TRBD2 TGTGCCAGCAGTTACTCGAAGGTTGCGGGGGTTGAGACCCAGTACTTC CASSYSKVAGVETQYF
NA TRBJ1-2 TRBV7-9 TRBD1 TGTGCCAGCAGCTCACCGACAGGGATTAAGGGGGCTAACTATGGCTACACCTTC CASSSPTGIKGANYGYTF
once TRBJ1-1 TRBV5-1 TRBD1 TGCGCCAGCAGCTTGGACAGGGGTGAAGCTTTCTTT CASSLDRGEAFF
NA TRBJ1-1 TRBV29-1 NA TGCAGCGTTGAGTCACGGGACACCCCGGGGACTGAAGCTTTCTTT CSVESRDTPGTEAFF
once TRBJ1-4 TRBV6-1 NA TGTGCCAGCAGTGAAGAGGTCAGCCGGAGGGAACTGTTTTTT CASSEEVSRRELFF
NA TRBJ2-3 TRBV4-1 NA TGCGCCAGCAGCCAACAGGCGGCGGGTAGCACAGATACGCAGTATTTT CASSQQAAGSTDTQYF
NA TRBJ1-5 TRBV7-2 TRBD1 TGTGCCAGCCGACAAGTGGGACAGTCAAATCAGCCCCAGCATTTT CASRQVGQSNQPQHF